The clone carrying this TCR beta chain appeared many times. Antigen: not known. The sample belongs to a study of early T cells in non-severe SARS-CoV-2 infection. At the level of the study: Bulk RNA isolated from unsorted whole blood underwent sequencing; chains were not paired. Study-level points and caveats: Matching with VDJdb favored anti-spike CD8 responses (missing private and CD4 specificities).

Unique molecular identifiers were attached to individual cDNA molecules. TCRdb reprocessed the 5' RACE reads with MiXCR, giving one entry per CDR3 protein. The table lists about 49,000 distinct CDR3 sequences, approximately 4.1% of them singletons. V lost 5 bases and J lost 3, with 10 bases in between. In germline, CDR1 is SGHNT, CDR2 YENEEA. The CDR3 totals 14 residues. The chain recombines TRBV11-3 with TRBJ2-2; TRBD2 might be the D (5 bases). The source of this sequence is an adult who was a healthcare worker with PCR-confirmed SARS-CoV-2 infection or an uninfected control (not recorded which). The sample consisted of whole blood. The CDR3 region is CASSMGAYTGELFF. The CDR3, as DNA: TGTGCCAGCAGCATGGGAGCCTACACCGGGGAGCTGTTTTTT.